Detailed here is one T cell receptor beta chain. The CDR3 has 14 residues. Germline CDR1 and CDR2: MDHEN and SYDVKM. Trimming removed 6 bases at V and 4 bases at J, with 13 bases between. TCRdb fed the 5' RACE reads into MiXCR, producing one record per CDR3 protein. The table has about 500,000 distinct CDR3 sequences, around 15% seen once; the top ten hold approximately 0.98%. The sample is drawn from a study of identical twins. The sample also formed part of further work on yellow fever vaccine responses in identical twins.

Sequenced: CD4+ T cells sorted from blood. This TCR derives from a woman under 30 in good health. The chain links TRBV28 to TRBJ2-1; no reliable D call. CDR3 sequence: CASRSALGYNEQFF. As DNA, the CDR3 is TGTGCCAGCAGGTCTGCCCTCGGGTACAATGAGCAGTTCTTC.